Following are 27 T cell receptor beta chains from one sample sequenced in a study of blood T cell repertoires in COVID-19. Produced via immunoSEQ multiplex PCR; TCRdb's table is partial and in-frame only. The sample includes approximately 99,000 clones, about four fifths of them seen just once. Sequencing input: peripheral blood. These receptors originate from a woman older than 75 with active or convalescent COVID-19.

The sample holds a few counts of this clone. The junction does not match germline at one end; this may be a read error. The chain uses TRBV2 and TRBJ2-7; the match to TRBD2 covers 12 bases. Germline lookup yields CDR1 SNHLY and CDR2 FYNNEI. This CDR3 has 14 residues. CDR3 sequence: CASNELAGGYEQYF. DNA for the CDR3: TGTGCCAGCAATGAACTAGCGGGAGGCTACGAGCAGTACTTC.

Concerning this clone itself: One end of the junction does not line up with germline, which may come from a read error. The V call is TRBV5-1, the J call TRBJ1-2, with a possible D match to TRBD1 (6 bases). The germline V gene has CDR1 SGHRS and CDR2 YFSETQ. The CDR3 covers 15 residues. The CDR3 here is CASSSGQPRNYGYTF. In DNA, the CDR3 is TGTGCCAGCAGCTCAGGACAGCCCAGGAACTATGGCTACACCTTC. Filled out from reference TRBV5-1 and TRBJ1-2, the complete variable domain reads KAGVTQTPRYLIKTRGQQVTLSCSPISGHRSVSWYQQTPGQGLQFLFEYFSETQRNKGNFPGRFSGRQFSNSRSEMNVSTLELGDSALYLCASSSGQPRNYGYTFGSGTRLTVV.

The rearrangement joins TRBV9 to TRBJ2-7, with a possible D match to TRBD1 (6 bases). Germline CDR1 and CDR2: SGDLS and YYNGEE. The CDR3 is 14 residues long. V lost 4 bases and J lost 6, with 17 bases in between. CDR3 amino acids: CASSPSRTDGEQYF. CDR3 in DNA: TGTGCCAGCAGCCCCTCCAGGACAGACGGCGAGCAGTACTTC.

The chain couples TRBV7-9 to TRBJ1-4, with 7 bases matching TRBD1. Trimming removed 5 bases from V and 2 bases from J; junction bases left unmatched: 5. The CDR3 totals 15 residues. Germline V gene lookup returns CDR1 SEHNR and CDR2 FQNEAQ (reference sequence). This chain's CDR3 is CASSAEGATNEKLFF. The CDR3 DNA is TGTGCCAGCAGCGCCGAGGGGGCGACTAATGAAAAACTGTTTTTT.

This clone was seen more than once but under ten times. DNA for the CDR3: TGTGCCAGCAGCGACCGACAGGGTTGGGGGACCGGGGAGCTGTTTTTT. This sequence encodes CASSDRQGWGTGELFF. The J gene is TRBJ2-2, the V gene TRBV9; 7 nucleotides match TRBD1. CDR1 is SGDLS, CDR2 YYNGEE, per germline. CDR3 length: 16 amino acids. Germline trimming cut 3 bases from V and 5 bases from J; bases unmatched to any gene: 10. The full variable domain, rest sourced from reference TRBV9 and TRBJ2-2, is DSGVTQTPKHLITATGQRVTLRCSPRSGDLSVYWYQQSLDQGLQFLIQYYNGEERAKGNILERFSAQQFPDLHSELNLSSLELGDSALYFCASSDRQGWGTGELFFGEGSRLTVL.

About this clone: A junction boundary mismatches the germline segment, possibly from a read error. The chain recombines TRBV27 with TRBJ1-2; D perhaps matches TRBD1 (5 bases). CDR1 MNHEY and CDR2 SMNVEV come from the germline V gene (reference sequence). The CDR3 covers 16 residues. The CDR3 region is CASSFNGVRGNSGYTF. In DNA, the CDR3 is TGTGCCAGCAGTTTTAATGGGGTCCGGGGGAACTCTGGCTACACCTTC.

In nucleotides, the CDR3 is TGTGCCAGCTCACCAGACGGACAGGGGAATCAGCCCCAGCATTTT. Its translation: CASSPDGQGNQPQHF. V is TRBV18 and J is TRBJ1-5, with TRBD1 identical over 9 bases. V dropped 2 bases and J dropped 4; count of bases not matched to a gene: 3. The CDR3 consists of 15 residues. CDR1 is KGHSH, CDR2 LQKENI, per germline.

This chain links TRBV18 with TRBJ1-6; 8 bases map to TRBD1. The CDR3 loop spans 18 amino acids. Trimming removed 1 base from V and 8 bases from J; junction bases left unmatched: 13. Germline V lookup: CDR1 KGHSH, CDR2 LQKENI. The CDR3 reads CASSPLESNRGYHSPLHF. DNA of the CDR3: TGTGCCAGCTCACCACTAGAATCCAACAGGGGGTATCATTCACCCCTCCACTTT.

The V and J genes are TRBV5-8 and TRBJ2-2; D remains unclear. Germline V gene sequence: CDR1 SGHTS, CDR2 YDEGEE. The CDR3 has 18 amino acids. Between the trimmed V and J ends, which lost 0 bases and 0 bases, there was a span of 15 bases. This CDR3 is CASSLVKASGTNTGELFF. CDR3 DNA: TGTGCCAGCAGCTTGGTAAAGGCTAGTGGAACGAACACCGGGGAGCTGTTTTTT.

The table lists this clone with a few counts. The V gene is TRBV10-1, the J gene TRBJ1-4; 7 bases match TRBD1. CDR1 is WNHNN and CDR2 is SYGVQD in the germline V gene (reference sequence). The V and J ends lost 3 bases and 7 bases, in that order; junction bases with no gene match: 5. The CDR3 has 14 residues. As DNA, the CDR3 is TGCGCCAGCAGTGAAGGGACAGCTGGTGAAAAACTGTTTTTT. Encoded protein: CASSEGTAGEKLFF.

This sequence joins TRBV19 and TRBJ1-6; maybe TRBD1 (5 bases). Germline values: CDR1 LNHDA, CDR2 SQIVND (reference sequence). CDR3 length: 15 amino acids. Trimming left V 6 bases short and J 9 bases short, with 18 bases between. CDR3 in amino acids: CASRQLSGVGSPLHF. The DNA for the CDR3 is TGTGCCAGTAGACAATTGTCGGGGGTTGGTTCACCCCTCCACTTT. The full variable domain, with the rest looked up from reference TRBV19 and TRBJ1-6, is DGGITQSPKYLFRKEGQNVTLSCEQNLNHDAMYWYRQDPGQGLRLIYYSQIVNDFQKGDIAEGYSVSREKKESFPLTVTSAQKNPTAFYLCASRQLSGVGSPLHFGNGTRLTVT.

J is TRBJ2-1 and V is TRBV13, with 11 nucleotides matching TRBD2. The CDR3 covers 15 residues. The trim removed 3 bases at V and 6 bases at J, leaving 4 bases unmatched. Per the germline V gene, CDR1 is PRHDT and CDR2 is FYEKMQ (reference sequence). The CDR3 nucleotides are TGTGCCAGCAGCTTCGGACTAGCGGGTTTCAATGAGCAGTTCTTC. Translated: CASSFGLAGFNEQFF.

The genes are TRBV18 and TRBJ2-5; TRBD2 agrees at 8 bases. The germline gives CDR1 KGHSH, CDR2 LQKENI. This CDR3 spans 15 amino acids. The trim removed 0 bases at V and 4 bases at J, leaving 4 bases unmatched. CDR3 sequence: CASSPPLAGTETQYF. The CDR3 coding sequence is TGTGCCAGCTCACCACCCCTAGCGGGTACAGAGACCCAGTACTTC.

The rearrangement links TRBV14 to TRBJ2-1, with 10 bases matching TRBD1. V lost 6 bases, J lost 5 bases, and 10 bases stayed unmatched. CDR3 length equals 16 residues. Germline V CDR1 and CDR2: SGHDN, FVKESK. The CDR3 sequence: CASRKTTGGAHNEQFF. The DNA for the CDR3 is TGTGCCAGCAGAAAAACGACAGGGGGCGCCCACAATGAGCAGTTCTTC.

This clone occurred once. An end of the junction differs from the germline gene, which may be a read error. The gene calls are TRBV5-1 and TRBJ1-1, with a weak D call TRBD1 (5 bases). From germline, CDR1 is SGHRS and CDR2 YFSETQ. CDR3 size: 15 residues. CDR3 nucleotide sequence: TGTGCCAGCAGCTCGGGCGGCAGGGAGAACACTGAAGCTTTCTTT. This codes for CASSSGGRENTEAFF.

This rearrangement joins TRBV7-9 to TRBJ2-2, with a tentative D call TRBD2 (5 bases). The CDR3 is 14 amino acids. The V and J ends lost 2 bases and 8 bases respectively, with 12 bases between them. In germline, CDR1 is SEHNR, CDR2 FQNEAQ (reference sequence). The CDR3 nucleotides are TGTGCCAGCAGCTTAACGGACTCGCAGGGGGAGCTGTTTTTT. Translating gives CASSLTDSQGELFF.

This chain joins TRBV5-4 and TRBJ1-4; D possibly corresponds to TRBD1 (5 bases). The CDR3 covers 13 residues. V was trimmed by 2 bases and J by 6 bases, leaving 8 bases between them. Germline lookup yields CDR1 SGHNT and CDR2 YYREEE (reference sequence). Here the CDR3 reads CASSFTGHEKLFF. The DNA for the CDR3 is TGTGCCAGCAGCTTTACAGGTCATGAAAAACTGTTTTTT. Based on the CDR3 plus reference TRBV5-4 and TRBJ1-4, the full variable domain is ETGVTQSPTHLIKTRGQQVTLRCSSQSGHNTVSWYQQALGQGPQFIFQYYREEENGRGNFPPRFSGLQFPNYSSELNVNALELDDSALYLCASSFTGHEKLFFGSGTQLSVL.

This rearrangement joins TRBV20-1 to TRBJ2-1; possibly TRBD2 for D (7 bases). The CDR3 extends over 16 amino acids. The germline CDR1 and CDR2 sequences are DFQATT and SNEGSKA (reference sequence). The V and J ends lost 3 bases and 6 bases respectively, with 21 bases between them. The CDR3 protein is CSASDLGQRDFNEQFF. CDR3 in DNA: TGCAGTGCTAGTGACCTAGGACAGCGGGATTTCAATGAGCAGTTCTTC.

This clone was recorded a few times. The rearrangement links TRBV25-1 to TRBJ2-3, with TRBD2 matching 7 bases. The CDR3 length is 15 residues. The germline gives CDR1 MGHDK, CDR2 SYGVNS. V shed 6 bases and J 4 bases; nucleotides not matched to a gene: 10. The CDR3 bases are TGTGCCAGCAGAAGGGGCGGGAGTGTGGCAGATACGCAGTATTTT. This codes for CASRRGGSVADTQYF.

The genes are TRBV28 and TRBJ2-3, with TRBD2 identical over 7 bases. There are 14 residues in the CDR3. V lost 5 bases and J lost 6; bases outside the gene matches: 8. Germline CDR1 is MDHEN and CDR2 is SYDVKM. The CDR3 DNA sequence: TGTGCCAGCAGTCCCGGACTAGGAACTGATACGCAGTATTTT. Protein sequence: CASSPGLGTDTQYF.

This rearrangement joins TRBV14 to TRBJ1-6, with no clear D. With 1 base removed from V and 9 bases from J, the gap between germline ends came to 7 bases. CDR1 and CDR2 (germline): SGHDN, FVKESK. This CDR3 spans 13 amino acids. Written as DNA, the CDR3 is TGTGCCAGCAGCCAAGTGGGCCTTTCACCCCTCCACTTT. Translation gives CASSQVGLSPLHF.

This clone appeared once. The chain couples TRBV4-2 to TRBJ2-5, with D maybe TRBD2 (5 bases). The CDR3 loop spans 15 amino acids. CDR1 LGHNA and CDR2 YNFKEQ come from the germline V gene. The V and J ends lost 1 base and 2 bases respectively, with 11 bases between them. DNA of the CDR3: TGTGCCAGCAGCCAAGCTGGTAGCGCACAAGAGACCCAGTACTTC. Translated: CASSQAGSAQETQYF.

A few counts support this clone. At one boundary the junction diverges from the germline segment, which might be a read error. The chain joins TRBV5-1 to TRBJ1-2; D unclear. This CDR3 comprises 16 residues. Germline lookup yields CDR1 SGHRS and CDR2 YFSETQ. The CDR3: CASSLDPMRNLYGYTF. In DNA, the CDR3 is TGTGCCAGCAGCTTGGACCCTATGAGGAACCTCTATGGCTACACCTTC. The full variable domain, completed using reference TRBV5-1 and TRBJ1-2, is KAGVTQTPRYLIKTRGQQVTLSCSPISGHRSVSWYQQTPGQGLQFLFEYFSETQRNKGNFPGRFSGRQFSNSRSEMNVSTLELGDSALYLCASSLDPMRNLYGYTFGSGTRLTVV.

This chain joins TRBV4-3 and TRBJ1-4, with 8 bases that match TRBD1. The CDR3 contains 16 residues. V lost 4 bases to trimming and J lost 5 bases; unmatched junction nucleotides: 9. Germline CDR1 is LGHNA and CDR2 is YSLEER. In DNA, the CDR3 is TGCGCCAGCAGCCGCCTGCCGGGACAGGCGAATGAAAAACTGTTTTTT. This codes for CASSRLPGQANEKLFF.

J is TRBJ2-2 and V is TRBV5-1; 8 bases agree with TRBD2. The J segment lost 8 bases and the V segment lost 2 bases, leaving 5 bases of the junction unmatched. The CDR3 spans 14 residues. The V gene's germline CDR1 is SGHRS and CDR2 YFSETQ. The CDR3, as DNA: TGCGCCAGCAGCTTCCTGGCGGGAGGAGGGGAGCTGTTTTTT. This sequence encodes CASSFLAGGGELFF. Looking up the rest from reference TRBV5-1 and TRBJ2-2 gives the full variable domain: KAGVTQTPRYLIKTRGQQVTLSCSPISGHRSVSWYQQTPGQGLQFLFEYFSETQRNKGNFPGRFSGRQFSNSRSEMNVSTLELGDSALYLCASSFLAGGGELFFGEGSRLTVL.

This chain connects TRBV24-1 to TRBJ2-1, with D possibly TRBD1 on 6 matching bases. The CDR3 runs to 14 residues. CDR1 and CDR2 (germline): KGHDR, SFDVKD. V was trimmed by 2 bases and J by 4 bases, leaving 8 bases between them. CDR3 protein: CATSDSQGYNEQFF. The CDR3 nucleotides are TGTGCCACCAGTGATTCACAGGGTTACAATGAGCAGTTCTTC.

The chain joins TRBV28 to TRBJ2-7; 7 bases match TRBD2. The germline gives CDR1 MDHEN, CDR2 SYDVKM. The CDR3 has 16 residues. V gave up 5 bases and J gave up 0 bases; unmatched junction bases: 10. CDR3 region: CASSTSASGPSYEQYF. DNA for the CDR3: TGTGCCAGCAGTACATCGGCTAGCGGACCCTCCTACGAGCAGTACTTC.